This TCR beta chain is drawn from a study of CD8 T cells in Susac syndrome. Sequencing of TCR beta was performed on blood CD8+ and CD4+ T cells. Purification of the CD8+ and CD4+ T cells relied on negative isolation, and TEMRA cells underwent FACS enrichment. This CDR3 region has 16 residues. Germline-derived CDR1 and CDR2 are LGHDT and YNNKEL (reference sequence). Trimming took 4 bases from V and 4 from J; bases not matched to a gene: 9. The authors reverse transcribed roughly 0.5 to 1 ug RNA with random hexamers. TCR beta CDR3 was amplified by immunoSEQ covering 54 Vbeta and 13 Jbeta. TCRdb reanalysed the immunoSEQ multiplex PCR reads using MiXCR and keeps one entry per CDR3 protein. Found here are 150,000 to 200,000 distinct CDR3 sequences, around 96% of them singletons; the top ten hold around 0.15%. A word on this clonotype: Its target is not known.

Whole-study findings and limits: TCR sequencing and HLA analysis covered a relatively small number of individuals.

The chain has TRBV3-1 and TRBJ2-1, with TRBD2 matching over 8 bases. The sample taken for sequencing was CD8+ T cells from PBMCs. This TCR came from a human donor with multiple sclerosis. CDR3 sequence reads: CASSPHPGGSYNEQFF. The CDR3 bases are TGTGCCAGCAGCCCTCATCCGGGAGGGAGTTACAATGAGCAGTTCTTC.